These T cell receptor beta chains were read from a single sample in a study of sequential checkpoint blockade in melanoma. TCRdb's copy holds only in-frame clones and misses some; the assay was immunoSEQ multiplex PCR. The sample lists over 25,000 clones; 82% were seen once. The sample in question was CD8+ T cells sorted from blood (inferred from file names), obtained from a patient given nivolumab and ipilimumab in sequence. All receptors derive from a human donor with melanoma. The conserved cysteine and the conserved F or W are not part of the CDR3 here. The order of the fields is J gene, clone size, V gene, CDR3 protein. Some rows have no size entry. The others give once, few or many, or a class for an expanded clone.

>TRBJ2-1|.|TRBV6-1
ASSVRTGARYNEQF
>TRBJ1-2|.|TRBV30
AWALWSHLRLGYT
>TRBJ2-7|.|TRBV30
AWSVGGVTYEQY
>TRBJ2-7|.|TRBV28
ASSFTVISYEQY
>TRBJ2-1|.|TRBV11-2
ASSHGQGRDEQF
>TRBJ2-1|.|TRBV4-3
ASSQKGDGGANEQF
>TRBJ2-7|.|TRBV27
ASSFTGGSYEQY
>TRBJ2-7|.|TRBV2
ASSEPGLPYEQY
>TRBJ1-3|.|TRBV9
ASSGNHRGSAGNTIY
>TRBJ2-5|.|TRBV27
ASRKGVETQY
>TRBJ1-2|.|TRBV10-1
ASPTTGRGYT
>TRBJ2-7|.|TRBV5-1
ASSLAQGTNYEQY
>TRBJ2-5|.|TRBV9
ASSSRTSDQETQY
>TRBJ1-2|.|TRBV28
ASSFKNRERYGYT
>TRBJ1-2|.|TRBV5-1
ASSLVEPHGGYGYT
>TRBJ1-1|few|TRBV30
AWSVLQEAF
>TRBJ2-7|.|TRBV5-8
ASSLWTSGGALTQY
>TRBJ2-2|.|TRBV7-9
ASSTQGTGELF
>.|.|TRBV27
ASSSGQGATYEQY
>TRBJ2-1|.|TRBV25-1
ASSELGQGNDEQF
>TRBJ2-7|.|TRBV5-6
ASSFGTGAYEQY
>TRBJ1-6|.|TRBV9
ASSLTGINSPLH
>TRBJ2-5|.|TRBV27
ASSPLPPGQETQY
>TRBJ1-1|.|TRBV19
ASSILDRNTEAF
>TRBJ2-2|.|TRBV5-1
ASSLGPRLPNTGELF
>TRBJ2-1|.|TRBV4-3
ASSQGTSGRRDEQF
>TRBJ1-1|.|TRBV19
ASSPRQYMNTEAF
>TRBJ1-4|.|TRBV27
ASSSQQGELEKLF
>TRBJ2-2|once|TRBV5-1
ASSFSGRDTGELF
>TRBJ2-2|.|TRBV7-7
ASSRLRGDTGELF
>TRBJ2-1|.|TRBV28
ASSCARESSYNEQF
>TRBJ1-2|.|TRBV28
ASSFRDRANYGYT
>TRBJ1-1|.|TRBV19
ASRDRLNTEAF
>TRBJ1-1|few|TRBV27
ASSFLPGQGLTEAF
>TRBJ1-1|.|TRBV6-5
ATGIWGPNTEAF
>TRBJ1-1|.|TRBV11-2
ASSLPRGIMNTEAF
>TRBJ1-1|.|TRBV28
ASSLSGYGTEAF
>TRBJ2-7|.|TRBV5-4
ASSRGTGGSYEQY
>TRBJ2-7|.|TRBV5-1
ASSPRQDEQY
>TRBJ2-7|.|TRBV19
ASTGGWTYEQY
>TRBJ1-2|.|TRBV27
ASSDRIFYGYT
>TRBJ1-2|.|TRBV7-9
ASSLGGGLSYGYT
>TRBJ1-2|.|TRBV7-9
ASSLSLDRTSNYGYT
>TRBJ1-1|.|TRBV6-6
ASSNGHPIMNTEAF
>TRBJ2-1|.|TRBV9
ASSAARYNEQF
>TRBJ2-7|.|TRBV19
ASSRRLASYEQY
>TRBJ2-7|.|TRBV27
ASSLLSSGGAHEQY
>TRBJ2-5|.|TRBV7-8
ASSLGGQKETQY
>TRBJ2-1|once|TRBV27
ASSLLKGTSGSYNEQF
>TRBJ2-7|.|TRBV6-8
ARTERCSYEQY
>TRBJ1-1|.|TRBV5-6
ASSSVMTATNTEAF
>TRBJ2-1|.|TRBV19
ASSIVIAGNEQF
>TRBJ2-2|once|TRBV7-9
ASSLAMAGGDEELF
>TRBJ2-3|few|TRBV5-4
ASSSGPPGGQDTQY
>TRBJ2-2|.|TRBV2
ASRAPAGFGYTGELF
>TRBJ1-5|few|TRBV9
ASSFRDRGRQPQH
>TRBJ2-2|.|TRBV12-5
ASGLVGGDTGELF